The present T cell receptor beta chain was sequenced within a study of early T cells in non-severe SARS-CoV-2 infection. This clonotype is labeled as medium-sized. The germline gives CDR1 SGHVS, CDR2 FNYEAQ. Trimming pared 1 base from V and 0 bases from J, leaving 9 bases between. CDR3 length: 15 residues. Individual cDNA molecules were tagged with unique molecular identifiers, the study reported. TCRdb called the 5' RACE reads again in MiXCR, with one record for every CDR3 protein. Of some 22,000 distinct CDR3 sequences detected, about 5% appear once; the ten largest clones hold 4% to 5.5%. Sequencing used whole blood. The rearrangement links TRBV7-6 to TRBJ1-2; possibly TRBD1 for D (5 bases). The source is an adult who was a healthcare worker with PCR-confirmed SARS-CoV-2 infection or an uninfected control (not recorded which). In nucleotides, the CDR3 is TGTGCCAGCAGCTTAGAGCAGGGAACTAACTATGGCTACACCTTC. Amino acid sequence: CASSLEQGTNYGYTF.